The 8 T cell receptor beta chains below come from one sample, sequenced in a study of shared clonotypes between healthy human individuals. Produced via immunoSEQ multiplex PCR; TCRdb's table is partial and in-frame only. The sample has 2 million to 2.5 million clones, approximately 95% seen once. The sample consisted of naive CD4+ T cells sorted from blood. Subset in this sample: CD45RA+ positively selected. These receptors came from a young man in good health.

This clone came up once. The V and J genes are TRBV5-1 and TRBJ2-7; 8 positions agree with TRBD1. The CDR3 is 13 amino acids. Losses at the gene ends were 6 bases for V and 5 bases for J; bases not matched to a gene: 7. In germline, CDR1 is SGHRS, CDR2 YFSETQ. The chain's CDR3 is CASNQGAWDEQYF. CDR3 in DNA: TGCGCCAGCAATCAGGGGGCTTGGGACGAGCAGTACTTC.

The V call is TRBV27, the J call TRBJ2-1; TRBD2 agrees at 13 bases. The V gene end was trimmed by 3 bases and the J gene end by 0 bases; junction bases not matched to a gene: 5. The CDR3 contains 18 residues. Germline V gene data show CDR1 as MNHEY and CDR2 as SMNVEV (reference sequence). Here the CDR3 DNA reads TGTGCCAGCAGTTTTACTAGCGGGGGGGTGAGCTCCTACAATGAGCAGTTCTTC. Amino acids: CASSFTSGGVSSYNEQFF.

The gene calls are TRBV28 and TRBJ2-1, with D perhaps TRBD1 (6 bases). The CDR3 contains 16 residues. The V and J ends lost 8 bases and 2 bases respectively, with 19 bases between them. The germline gives CDR1 MDHEN, CDR2 SYDVKM. The CDR3 region has the DNA TGTGCCAGCGGGGGCAGGACAGCCAGCCCCTACAATGAGCAGTTCTTC. Protein: CASGGRTASPYNEQFF.

This chain joins TRBV10-3 and TRBJ1-2, with TRBD1 identical over 10 bases. The germline CDR1 and CDR2 sequences are ENHRY and SYGVKD. CDR3 length: 14 residues. The ends lost 9 bases at V and 4 bases at J; junction bases unmatched: 8. The CDR3 reads CAIRQGAPAYGYTF. In nucleotides, the CDR3 is TGTGCCATAAGACAGGGGGCTCCGGCCTATGGCTACACCTTC.

This rearrangement joins TRBV6-5 to TRBJ2-5, with 8 bases identical to TRBD1. Unmatched junction bases numbered 8, after V lost 2 bases and J lost 6 bases. CDR3 length equals 15 residues. CDR1 MNHEY and CDR2 SVGAGI come from the germline V gene. The CDR3 reads CASSYTRDRTQTQYF. As DNA, the CDR3 is TGTGCCAGCAGTTACACCCGGGACAGGACGCAGACCCAGTACTTC.

Concerning this clone itself: The same CDR3 also results from other DNA sequences found in this sample. V and J are TRBV10-3 and TRBJ2-5; 12 bases map to TRBD2. After removal of 9 bases from V and 3 bases from J, the junction contained 2 bases not matched to a gene. The CDR3 is 13 amino acids. Germline V gene lookup returns CDR1 ENHRY and CDR2 SYGVKD. The CDR3 loop is CAIRLAGEETQYF. The CDR3 DNA sequence: TGTGCCATTCGACTAGCGGGAGAAGAGACCCAGTACTTC.

A note on this clone: One junction end disagrees with the germline gene, perhaps due to a read error. V gene TRBV7-7 combines with J gene TRBJ2-5; D ambiguous. Germline assignment: CDR1 SSHAT and CDR2 FNYEAQ (reference sequence). The CDR3 extends over 12 amino acids. CDR3 in amino acids: CASSSGGETQYF. The CDR3 coding sequence is TGTGCTAGCAGCTCGGGTGGGGAGACCCAGTACTTC.

The chain recombines TRBV5-4 with TRBJ2-3, with TRBD2 matching over 10 bases. CDR1 is SGHNT, CDR2 YYREEE, per germline (reference sequence). The trim removed 4 bases at V and 5 bases at J, leaving 10 bases unmatched. The CDR3 totals 16 residues. The DNA of the CDR3 is TGTGCCAGCAGCAAGCGGGAGGGTATCTCTCAAGATACGCAGTATTTT. Protein: CASSKREGISQDTQYF.